What follows are 22 T cell receptor beta chains derived from one specimen sequenced in a study of blood T cell repertoires in COVID-19. Clones were sequenced by immunoSEQ multiplex PCR, and TCRdb holds only the in-frame ones, with some missing. Among 300,000 to 350,000 clones listed, 88% were seen once. The sample comprised PBMCs or T cells enriched from blood (not recorded which). The receptors here all came from a woman aged 25 to 45 who had been exposed to COVID-19.

The sample holds one count of this clone. V usage is TRBV14 and J usage is TRBJ2-7, with 9 bases that match TRBD2. V shed 1 base, J shed 5 bases, and the junction held 6 bases outside the gene matches. Per the germline V gene, CDR1 is SGHDN and CDR2 is FVKESK. CDR3 length: 15 residues. The CDR3 here is CASSQVVAGEHEQYF. Written as DNA, the CDR3 is TGTGCCAGCAGCCAAGTGGTAGCGGGAGAACACGAGCAGTACTTC.

This clone was seen only once. The chain employs TRBV18 and TRBJ1-4; the D gene is possibly TRBD1 (5 bases). The CDR3 has 13 residues. Trimming took off 1 base at V and 5 bases at J, with 5 bases between the two ends. The germline CDR1 and CDR2 sequences are KGHSH and LQKENI. CDR3 sequence reads: CASSPHRNEKLFF. CDR3 coding DNA: TGTGCCAGCTCACCACACAGGAATGAAAAACTGTTTTTT. Variable domain in full (rest from reference TRBV18 and TRBJ1-4): NAGVMQNPRHLVRRRGQEARLRCSPMKGHSHVYWYRQLPEEGLKFMVYLQKENIIDESGMPKERFSAEFPKEGPSILRIQQVVRGDSAAYFCASSPHRNEKLFFGSGTQLSVL.

The chain combines TRBV27 with TRBJ1-2; 7 bases fit TRBD1. CDR1 MNHEY and CDR2 SMNVEV come from the germline V gene (reference sequence). The V gene end was trimmed by 1 base and the J gene end by 3 bases; junction bases not matched to a gene: 5. The CDR3 is 15 residues long. This CDR3 reads CASSLYPDRDYGYTF. The CDR3 DNA sequence: TGTGCCAGCAGTTTATACCCCGACAGGGACTATGGCTACACCTTC.

V and J are TRBV9 and TRBJ2-3; 7 nucleotides align to TRBD1. V was pared by 4 bases and J by 0 bases, with 8 bases of the junction left unmatched. The germline gives CDR1 SGDLS, CDR2 YYNGEE. This CDR3 contains 16 residues. The CDR3 spells CASSTGTAFSTDTQYF. The CDR3, as DNA: TGTGCCAGCAGCACCGGGACAGCCTTTAGCACAGATACGCAGTATTTT.

The chain recombines TRBV7-2 with TRBJ1-2; possibly TRBD1 for D (6 bases). The ends were cut back, 4 bases at V and 4 bases at J, with 13 bases in the middle. The germline V gene encodes CDR1 SGHTA and CDR2 FQGNSA. This CDR3 is built from 14 residues. CDR3 bases: TGTGCCAGCAGCTCTGGACAGCATAGCTATGGCTACACCTTC. Translated, it gives CASSSGQHSYGYTF.

The genes are TRBV19 and TRBJ1-4; weak D call: TRBD1 (5 bases). V was clipped by 6 bases and J by 7 bases, with 15 bases between them. From germline, CDR1 is LNHDA and CDR2 SQIVND (reference sequence). There are 14 residues in the CDR3. CDR3 amino acids: CASSLGVLAEKLFF. CDR3 nucleotide sequence: TGTGCCAGTAGCCTAGGGGTCTTGGCTGAAAAACTGTTTTTT.

The chain uses TRBV27 and TRBJ1-3; no clear D gene. This CDR3 is 14 amino acids long. The germline V gene has CDR1 MNHEY and CDR2 SMNVEV (reference sequence). Trimming took off 4 bases at V and 6 bases at J, with 13 bases between the two ends. This CDR3 is CASSSGSGANTIYF. In DNA, the CDR3 is TGTGCCAGCAGTTCGGGTTCCGGTGCAAACACCATATATTTT.

The genes are TRBV28 and TRBJ1-1; weak D call: TRBD1 (6 bases). This CDR3 is 14 amino acids long. V was clipped by 4 bases and J by 7 bases, with 16 bases between them. Germline loops: CDR1 MDHEN, CDR2 SYDVKM. The CDR3 reads CASSSSTGTREAFF. CDR3 bases: TGTGCCAGCAGTTCTAGTACAGGGACGCGTGAAGCTTTCTTT.

The CDR3 nucleotides read TGTGCCAGCACCCCGGGACAGGGACTACGGGAGACCCAGTACTTC. Residues: CASTPGQGLRETQYF. The J gene is TRBJ2-5, the V gene TRBV6-5, with 9 bases matching TRBD1. Per the germline V gene, CDR1 is MNHEY and CDR2 is SVGAGI. After removal of 7 bases from V and 5 bases from J, the junction contained 11 bases not matched to a gene. The CDR3 runs to 15 residues.

DNA of the CDR3: TGTGCCAGCTCACCGCCCCAGCCCAGGGGAGAGACCCAGTACTTC. It yields the protein CASSPPQPRGETQYF. The chain couples TRBV18 to TRBJ2-5; D is perhaps TRBD1 (6 bases). The CDR3 contains 15 residues. V shed 3 bases and J shed 4 bases, with 15 bases lying between them. Germline lookup yields CDR1 KGHSH and CDR2 LQKENI.

J is TRBJ2-3 and V is TRBV27; D may be TRBD2 (6 bases). The V end lost 4 bases, the J end lost 2 bases, and 16 bases lay between the germline ends. CDR1 and CDR2 from the germline V gene are MNHEY and SMNVEV (reference sequence). The CDR3 is 16 amino acids. The CDR3 loop is CASSYRDFAITDTQYF. CDR3 DNA: TGTGCCAGCAGTTACCGGGACTTCGCAATCACAGATACGCAGTATTTT.

V gene TRBV3-1 (or the pseudogene TRBV3-2) combines with J gene TRBJ1-4; unclear D gene. Trimming took 2 bases from V and 2 from J, leaving 6 bases between them. The CDR3 has 14 residues. CDR1 LGHDT and CDR2 YNNKEL come from the germline V gene (reference sequence). CDR3 sequence: CASSQRVTNEKLFF. The CDR3 DNA is TGTGCCAGCAGCCAACGAGTTACTAATGAAAAACTGTTTTTT.

This sequence joins TRBV9 and TRBJ2-2; tentative D call: TRBD1 (5 bases). Germline lookup yields CDR1 SGDLS and CDR2 YYNGEE. Deletions cut 0 bases from V and 4 bases from J, with 7 bases between. This CDR3 spans 14 amino acids. Here the CDR3 reads CASSVVGATGELFF. In nucleotides, the CDR3 is TGTGCCAGCAGCGTAGTTGGGGCCACCGGGGAGCTGTTTTTT. The full variable domain, rest sourced from reference TRBV9 and TRBJ2-2, is DSGVTQTPKHLITATGQRVTLRCSPRSGDLSVYWYQQSLDQGLQFLIQYYNGEERAKGNILERFSAQQFPDLHSELNLSSLELGDSALYFCASSVVGATGELFFGEGSRLTVL.

The rearrangement uses TRBV14 and TRBJ2-2; a weak D match, TRBD1 (8 bases). The CDR3 contains 15 residues. The V end was cut by 1 base, the J end by 5 bases, with 11 bases between. The germline CDR1 and CDR2 sequences are SGHDN and FVKESK. The CDR3 sequence is CASSQVQGGTGELFF. DNA for the CDR3: TGTGCCAGCAGCCAAGTACAGGGGGGGACCGGGGAGCTGTTTTTT.

The genes are TRBV24-1 and TRBJ2-7, with D tentatively TRBD2 (5 bases). CDR1 and CDR2 (germline): KGHDR, SFDVKD. The CDR3 has 13 amino acids. V was clipped by 10 bases and J by 6 bases, with 18 bases between them. The CDR3, as DNA: TGTGCCACTGCGGATAGAACGGGGTTCGAGCAGTACTTC. It specifies CATADRTGFEQYF.

This rearrangement joins TRBV19 to TRBJ1-6; perhaps TRBD1 as D (5 bases). Germline V gene sequence: CDR1 LNHDA, CDR2 SQIVND (reference sequence). V was clipped by 10 bases and J by 7 bases, with 14 bases between them. This CDR3 is built from 13 residues. The CDR3 bases are TGTGCCACCACTCAGACAGCGAATTCACCCCTCCACTTT. This gives the protein CATTQTANSPLHF.

The rearrangement uses TRBV6-5 and TRBJ1-4; TRBD1 might be the D (6 bases). V was clipped by 2 bases and J by 7 bases, with 11 bases between them. The V gene's germline CDR1 is MNHEY and CDR2 SVGAGI. The CDR3 is 14 residues long. CDR3 loop: CASSYRQGTEKLFF. CDR3 sequence (DNA): TGTGCCAGCAGTTACAGGCAGGGGACTGAAAAACTGTTTTTT.

This CDR3 is CASSWWGQTTNEKLFF. In DNA, the CDR3 is TGTGCCAGCAGCTGGTGGGGACAGACGACTAATGAAAAACTGTTTTTT. The chain recombines TRBV5-4 with TRBJ1-4; 7 bases line up with TRBD1. Trimming took 3 bases from V and 2 from J; bases not matched to a gene: 7. Germline values: CDR1 SGHNT, CDR2 YYREEE (reference sequence). The CDR3 is 16 amino acids. The full variable domain, its missing parts supplied by reference TRBV5-4 and TRBJ1-4, is ETGVTQSPTHLIKTRGQQVTLRCSSQSGHNTVSWYQQALGQGPQFIFQYYREEENGRGNFPPRFSGLQFPNYSSELNVNALELDDSALYLCASSWWGQTTNEKLFFGSGTQLSVL.

This rearrangement joins TRBV6-5 to TRBJ1-2, with a weak D call TRBD1 (6 bases). The ends were cut back, 1 base at V and 0 bases at J, with 12 bases in the middle. Germline CDR1 and CDR2: MNHEY and SVGAGI. This CDR3 is 16 amino acids long. The CDR3 loop reads CASSYWNRATNYGYTF. The CDR3 DNA follows: TGTGCCAGCAGTTACTGGAACAGGGCCACTAACTATGGCTACACCTTC.

The genes are TRBV6-5 and TRBJ1-3; possible D gene TRBD1, 5 bases. V was pared by 2 bases and J by 0 bases, with 11 bases between. The CDR3 extends over 16 amino acids. From germline, CDR1 is MNHEY and CDR2 SVGAGI. The CDR3: CASSYRGDYSGNTIYF. CDR3 bases: TGTGCCAGCAGTTACCGAGGGGACTACTCTGGAAACACCATATATTTT.

This chain connects TRBV6-1 to TRBJ1-1, with unresolved D. Germline V gives CDR1 MNHNS, CDR2 SASEGT. The CDR3 is 14 residues long. Trimming pared 2 bases from V and 4 bases from J, leaving 11 bases between. The CDR3 DNA reads TGTGCCAGCAGTGAAAGCGCAGGACTCACTGAAGCTTTCTTT. Protein: CASSESAGLTEAFF.

The CDR3 coding sequence is TGTGCCAGCAGTGAAATGGGACAGGGGGTTGGCTACACCTTC. Its translation: CASSEMGQGVGYTF. The V and J genes are TRBV2 and TRBJ1-2; 11 bases match TRBD1. This CDR3 comprises 14 residues. With 2 bases clipped from V and 7 bases from J, the junction kept 3 bases outside the gene matches. From germline, CDR1 is SNHLY and CDR2 FYNNEI.